Reported below is one T cell receptor (beta chain). The data were obtained in a study of control samples from healthy donors and cancer patients. Trimming took 0 bases from V and 0 from J, leaving 12 bases between them. The CDR3 extends over 18 amino acids. Germline V gives CDR1 LGHDT, CDR2 YNNKEL (reference sequence). Only in-frame clones appear in the TCRdb table, and some are missing; sequencing was by immunoSEQ multiplex PCR. The sample has about 92,000 clones, approximately 78% seen once. The sample taken for sequencing was blood. This chain connects TRBV3-1 (or the pseudogene TRBV3-2) to TRBJ1-6, with a weak D call TRBD1 (5 bases). The receptor's source is a woman aged 55-69 years in good health. CDR3 coding DNA: TGTGCCAGCAGCCAAGATCGGGGCTCGAGCTCCTATAATTCACCCCTCCACTTT. This sequence encodes CASSQDRGSSSYNSPLHF.